This entry lists 28 T cell receptor beta chains sequenced from one sample in a study of T cells in Graves' hyperthyroidism and ophthalmopathy. The TCR beta CDR3 regions underwent amplification using RNA transcripts as the source. During a first-round RT-PCR of the TCR CDR3, the HTBI primer set was used. TCRdb re-called the multiplex PCR reads through MiXCR, storing one row per CDR3 protein. There are 500,000 or so distinct CDR3 sequences in the sample; roughly a sixth occur only once, and around 17% lies in the top ten. Sequencing was done on a sample of blood. These receptors all stem from a young woman with Graves' ophthalmopathy.

This clonotype came up many times. CDR3 bases: TGTGCCAGCAGCTTCGTAACCGGGACATCAGCTGGAAAACTGTTTTTT. It codes for CASSFVTGTSAGKLFF. J is TRBJ1-4 and V is TRBV7-6; TRBD1 might be the D (6 bases). V was pared by 3 bases and J by 10 bases, with 21 bases between. The CDR3 covers 16 residues. Germline V gene lookup returns CDR1 SGHVS and CDR2 FNYEAQ.

The chain couples TRBV7-9 to TRBJ2-1, with TRBD1 matching over 7 bases. V lost 3 bases and J lost 12; bases outside the gene matches: 8. The CDR3 spans 13 residues. CDR1 is SEHNR and CDR2 is FQNEAQ in the germline V gene (reference sequence). DNA of the CDR3: TGTGCCAGCAGCTTTAAGGGGGCGGGTGGGCAGTTCTTC. Its translation is CASSFKGAGGQFF.

The count of this clonotype is one. The rearrangement links TRBV2 to TRBJ2-2, with 9 bases lining up with TRBD1. The germline V gene has CDR1 SNHLY and CDR2 FYNNEI. The CDR3 is 15 amino acids. With 4 bases clipped from V and 4 bases from J, the junction kept 4 bases outside the gene matches. The CDR3 DNA reads as TGTGCCAGCAGTGTCGGGACAGGGCCCACCGGGGAGCTGTTTTTT. Amino acid sequence: CASSVGTGPTGELFF. The full variable domain, completed using reference TRBV2 and TRBJ2-2, is EPEVTQTPSHQVTQMGQEVILRCVPISNHLYFYWYRQILGQKVEFLVSFYNNEISEKSEIFDDQFSVERPDGSNFTLKIRSTKLEDSAMYFCASSVGTGPTGELFFGEGSRLTVL.

This clonotype occurred many times. This chain connects TRBV4-1 to TRBJ2-5; D possibly corresponds to TRBD2 (6 bases). V lost 0 bases, J lost 5 bases, and 16 bases lay in between. The CDR3 is 16 amino acids. Germline values: CDR1 MGHRA, CDR2 YSYEKL. CDR3: CASSQEPGVGGETQYF. The CDR3 nucleotides read TGCGCCAGCAGCCAAGAGCCGGGAGTCGGTGGGGAGACCCAGTACTTC.

At least ten counts were recorded for this clonotype. The chain has TRBV9 and TRBJ2-3, with D uncertain. Trimming took 0 bases from V and 4 from J, leaving 9 bases between them. Germline V CDR1 and CDR2: SGDLS, YYNGEE. The CDR3 extends over 14 amino acids. Here the CDR3 reads CASSVGSAADTQYF. The CDR3 bases are TGTGCCAGCAGCGTAGGGTCCGCGGCAGATACGCAGTATTTT.

The V gene is TRBV6-2 or TRBV6-3, the J gene TRBJ2-1, with D hard to call. Germline V gene lookup returns CDR1 MNHEY and CDR2 SVGEGT. V gave up 0 bases and J gave up 7 bases, with 10 bases separating them. The CDR3 is 14 amino acids. In DNA, the CDR3 is TGTGCCAGCAGTTACTCGCCGGGTTTGAATGAGCAGTTCTTC. Protein sequence: CASSYSPGLNEQFF.

This clonotype was seen ten or more times. The chain employs TRBV28 and TRBJ2-7; the match to TRBD1 covers 7 bases. The germline V gene encodes CDR1 MDHEN and CDR2 SYDVKM. The CDR3 is 14 residues long. V lost 6 bases, J lost 2 bases, and 7 bases stayed unmatched. The CDR3 sequence is CASRAYRGPYEQYF. CDR3 nucleotides: TGTGCCAGCAGGGCCTACAGGGGCCCCTACGAGCAGTACTTC.

Ten or more counts support this clonotype. V gene TRBV7-2 combines with J gene TRBJ2-7; TRBD1 aligns across 7 bases. Per the germline V gene, CDR1 is SGHTA and CDR2 is FQGNSA. The trim removed 5 bases at V and 2 bases at J, leaving 9 bases unmatched. The CDR3 loop spans 15 amino acids. CDR3 nucleotides: TGTGCCAGCAGCCCCGAGGACAGGCCAACCTACGAGCAGTACTTC. This gives the protein CASSPEDRPTYEQYF.

The chain joins TRBV20-1 to TRBJ2-2; the D gene is possibly TRBD1 (6 bases). Germline assignment: CDR1 DFQATT and CDR2 SNEGSKA (reference sequence). Trimming removed 5 bases at V and 2 bases at J, with 12 bases between. The CDR3 length is 14 residues. CDR3: CSAQGKGNTGELFF. CDR3 in DNA: TGCAGTGCTCAGGGGAAGGGAAACACCGGGGAGCTGTTTTTT.

This clonotype appeared many times. J is TRBJ2-7 and V is TRBV5-1; D may correspond to TRBD1 or TRBD2 (5 bases each). The CDR3 spans 16 residues. Germline CDR1 SGHRS, CDR2 YFSETQ. V lost 4 bases and J lost 1, with 18 bases in between. This CDR3 is CASSPLRDPTSYEQYF. CDR3 bases: TGCGCCAGCAGCCCCCTCCGGGACCCTACTTCCTACGAGCAGTACTTC.

The genes are TRBV24-1 and TRBJ2-1; 10 bases fit TRBD1. This CDR3 spans 17 amino acids. CDR1 and CDR2 (germline): KGHDR, SFDVKD. V lost 3 bases, J lost 5 bases, and 9 bases stayed unmatched. The CDR3 DNA follows: TGTGCCACCAGTGATAGCCGGGACAGGGGTCGGCACAATGAGCAGTTCTTC. This translates into CATSDSRDRGRHNEQFF.

This clonotype was seen more than once but under ten times. The chain is built from TRBV7-9 and TRBJ1-1; TRBD1 aligns across 11 bases. This CDR3 is 17 amino acids long. V lost 4 bases, J lost 5 bases, and 12 bases stayed unmatched. CDR1 SEHNR and CDR2 FQNEAQ come from the germline V gene (reference sequence). The CDR3 is CASSYGQGAGRVTEAFF. The CDR3 coding sequence is TGTGCCAGCAGCTACGGACAGGGGGCGGGGAGAGTAACTGAAGCTTTCTTT.

The J gene is TRBJ1-1, the V gene TRBV20-1, with D possibly TRBD1 on 6 matching bases. The CDR3 spans 15 residues. Germline CDR1 DFQATT, CDR2 SNEGSKA (reference sequence). The ends were cut back, 1 base at V and 0 bases at J, with 12 bases in the middle. CDR3 DNA: TGCAGTGCTAGAGCTAGGGGGGCCCTGAACACTGAAGCTTTCTTT. This translates into CSARARGALNTEAFF.

Ten or more counts support this clonotype. The chain joins TRBV7-6 to TRBJ1-1, with unresolved D. The CDR3 loop spans 12 amino acids. Deletions cut 4 bases from V and 4 bases from J, with 7 bases between. From germline, CDR1 is SGHVS and CDR2 FNYEAQ. For the CDR3, the DNA is TGTGCCAGCAGCTCCGGGTTCACTGAAGCTTTCTTT. Encoded protein: CASSSGFTEAFF. The whole variable domain, remainder taken from reference TRBV7-6 and TRBJ1-1, is GAGVSQSPRYKVTKRGQDVALRCDPISGHVSLYWYRQALGQGPEFLTYFNYEAQQDKSGLPNDRFSAERPEGSISTLTIQRTEQRDSAMYRCASSSGFTEAFFGQGTRLTVV.

This clonotype showed up just a few times. The chain uses TRBV10-3 and TRBJ1-3, with D unclear. The V end lost 0 bases, the J end lost 4 bases, and 13 bases lay between the germline ends. The CDR3 consists of 16 residues. From germline, CDR1 is ENHRY and CDR2 SYGVKD. The CDR3 nucleotides read TGTGCCATCAGTGAGTCCCTGCCCCGGGTCGGAAACACCATATATTTT. Protein: CAISESLPRVGNTIYF.

The chain employs TRBV6-2 or TRBV6-3 and TRBJ2-5, with D possibly being TRBD2 (5 bases). CDR3 length equals 16 residues. Germline V gene data show CDR1 as MNHEY and CDR2 as SVGEGT. Trimming removed 3 bases at V and 4 bases at J, with 18 bases between. The CDR3 region is CASSYALSSRAETQYF. The DNA of the CDR3 is TGTGCCAGCAGTTATGCGCTGTCGTCGAGGGCAGAGACCCAGTACTTC.

This clonotype showed up just a few times. The V gene is TRBV6-5, the J gene TRBJ1-1; D might be TRBD1 (5 bases). Trimming stripped 2 bases from V and 2 bases from J, with 15 bases between. Per germline, CDR1 MNHEY and CDR2 SVGAGI. There are 16 residues in the CDR3. CDR3 loop: CASSYNVEGTNTEAFF. CDR3 nucleotide sequence: TGTGCCAGCAGTTACAACGTTGAGGGGACCAACACTGAAGCTTTCTTT.

The J gene is TRBJ2-2, the V gene TRBV28; D might be TRBD2 (7 bases). Germline CDR1 MDHEN, CDR2 SYDVKM. Deletions cut 4 bases from V and 5 bases from J, with 17 bases between. The CDR3 loop spans 16 amino acids. This CDR3 reads CASSYRGAGETGELFF. The CDR3 coding sequence is TGTGCCAGCAGTTACCGGGGGGCAGGGGAAACCGGGGAGCTGTTTTTT.

V and J are TRBV10-3 and TRBJ2-7, with 7 bases aligning to TRBD1. This CDR3 has 13 residues. Germline CDR1 ENHRY, CDR2 SYGVKD. Trimming took 10 bases from V and 4 from J; bases not matched to a gene: 10. The CDR3 protein is CATTDRDLYEQYF. DNA of the CDR3: TGTGCCACTACAGACAGGGACCTATACGAGCAGTACTTC.

In its sample, this clonotype was seen a few times. The rearrangement uses TRBV30 and TRBJ2-1; either TRBD1 or TRBD2 may fit D (7 bases each). Germline V gene sequence: CDR1 GTSNPN, CDR2 SVGIG (reference sequence). The CDR3 sequence is 13 residues long. Deletions cut 4 bases from V and 8 bases from J, with 15 bases between. The CDR3 coding sequence is TGTGCCTGGATCCAGGGGGGGATCCATGAGCAGTTCTTC. It encodes CAWIQGGIHEQFF.

A remark on this clonotype: Just one base apart from a much larger clone, this may be a read error. The rearrangement links TRBV3-1 to TRBJ1-2; possible D gene TRBD1, 6 bases. Germline V lookup: CDR1 LGHDT, CDR2 YNNKEL (reference sequence). The CDR3 runs to 13 residues. In DNA form, the CDR3 reads TGTGCCGGCAGCCTTATAACAGGGCTTGGCTACACCTTC. This codes for CAGSLITGLGYTF.

This clonotype was detected ten times or more. The V gene is TRBV7-9, the J gene TRBJ2-3, with a possible D match to TRBD2 (6 bases). Per germline, CDR1 SEHNR and CDR2 FQNEAQ (reference sequence). The CDR3 is 15 residues long. Trimming took off 2 bases at V and 0 bases at J, with 9 bases between the two ends. This CDR3 reads CASSLPSGSTDTQYF. As DNA, the CDR3 is TGTGCCAGCAGCTTACCCAGCGGGAGCACAGATACGCAGTATTTT. The variable domain in full, with the rest retrieved from reference TRBV7-9 and TRBJ2-3, is DTGVSQNPRHKITKRGQNVTFRCDPISEHNRLYWYRQTLGQGPEFLTYFQNEAQLEKSRLLSDRFSAERPKGSFSTLEIQRTEQGDSAMYLCASSLPSGSTDTQYFGPGTRLTVL.

Ten or more counts support this clonotype. This chain connects TRBV30 to TRBJ2-5; 7 positions agree with TRBD2. Germline V gene sequence: CDR1 GTSNPN, CDR2 SVGIG (reference sequence). The V gene end was trimmed by 8 bases and the J gene end by 5 bases; junction bases not matched to a gene: 17. This CDR3 has 15 amino acids. CDR3 nucleotide sequence: TGTGCCGCCCAAGGCGGGGGTTTCGTTGGGGAGACCCAGTACTTC. Translation: CAAQGGGFVGETQYF.

J is TRBJ2-7 and V is TRBV25-1; possibly TRBD1 for D (5 bases). CDR1 MGHDK and CDR2 SYGVNS come from the germline V gene. Trimming stripped 3 bases from V and 4 bases from J, with 13 bases between. The CDR3 covers 14 residues. The CDR3: CASSDPQGLYEQYF. The CDR3 nucleotides are TGTGCCAGCAGTGATCCTCAGGGTTTATACGAGCAGTACTTC.

The table lists this clonotype with a few counts. The V gene is TRBV4-2, the J gene TRBJ1-2; the D is unclear. V gave up 1 base and J gave up 4 bases, with 7 bases separating them. The CDR3 covers 13 residues. Germline V gene lookup returns CDR1 LGHNA and CDR2 YNFKEQ. The CDR3 reads CASSQAASYGYTF. DNA for the CDR3: TGTGCCAGCAGCCAAGCCGCGTCCTATGGCTACACCTTC.

The V call is TRBV5-1, the J call TRBJ1-5, with D unclear. V was shortened by 2 bases and J by 1 base, with 10 bases between the two germline ends. This CDR3 spans 15 amino acids. Germline loops: CDR1 SGHRS, CDR2 YFSETQ. As DNA, the CDR3 is TGCGCCAGCAGCTTCGGTAGCGGAAGCAATCAGCCCCAGCATTTT. Residues: CASSFGSGSNQPQHF.

CDR3 in DNA: TGTGCCAGCAGTGGGGGACAGGCCAGCACAGATACGCAGTATTTT. As protein: CASSGGQASTDTQYF. The rearrangement links TRBV6-4 to TRBJ2-3; 8 bases line up with TRBD1. The germline V gene encodes CDR1 MRHNA and CDR2 SNTAGT. The CDR3 runs 15 residues. The trim removed 4 bases at V and 0 bases at J, leaving 3 bases unmatched.

This clonotype was seen only a few times. The rearrangement uses TRBV10-3 and TRBJ2-1, with a possible D match to TRBD1 (6 bases). Trimming shortened V by 10 bases and J by 4 bases, and 20 bases separated the two germline ends. The CDR3 is 15 residues long. The germline gives CDR1 ENHRY, CDR2 SYGVKD. Here the CDR3 reads CATVNTQGQYNEQFF. The DNA for the CDR3 is TGTGCCACCGTCAATACACAGGGTCAATACAATGAGCAGTTCTTC.